This T cell receptor beta chain was recorded in a study of T cell changes during pregnancy in multiple sclerosis. This CDR3 has 15 residues. The germline gives CDR1 KGHSH, CDR2 LQKENI. The trim removed 3 bases at V and 1 base at J, leaving 3 bases unmatched. Method: immunoSEQ multiplex PCR; TCRdb's copy keeps in-frame clones and lacks some. The table lists 20,000 to 30,000 clones, more than 75% of them singletons. This sequence was found in a female donor in good health, enrolled as a control in a pregnancy study. The starting material was CD8+ T cells from peripheral blood mononuclear cells, obtained in the third trimester of pregnancy. V gene TRBV18 combines with J gene TRBJ2-1; TRBD1 agrees at 7 bases. The CDR3 loop is CASSPEGQSYNEQFF. CDR3 in DNA: TGTGCCAGCTCACCTGAGGGACAGTCCTACAATGAGCAGTTCTTC.